This entry is about one TCR beta chain. This sample stems from a study of T cells in Graves' hyperthyroidism and ophthalmopathy. The germline V and J ends were trimmed by 5 bases and 0 bases, with 10 bases remaining between them. The CDR3 has 13 amino acids. Germline V lookup: CDR1 GTSNPN, CDR2 SVGIG (reference sequence). The investigators amplified TCR beta CDR3 regions from RNA transcripts. HTBI primers were the set used in a first-round RT-PCR of the TCR CDR3. MiXCR was run by TCRdb on the multiplex PCR reads, yielding one entry per CDR3 protein. The sample carries roughly 420,000 distinct CDR3 sequences, about 15% recorded once.

The clonotype was recovered from a woman younger than 35 with Graves' hyperthyroidism. V usage is TRBV30 and J usage is TRBJ1-1, with D unclear. The sample comprised blood. DNA for the CDR3: TGTGCCTGGGCCGAAGAAGTGAACACTGAAGCTTTCTTT. Translation: CAWAEEVNTEAFF.